This TCR beta chain was identified during a study of cytomegalovirus exposure and HLA in healthy donors. About the research overall: An analysis done earlier identified more than 100 million unique TCR beta sequences from about 180 million T cells.

A multiplex PCR was run with 60 Vbeta primers and 13 Jbeta primers. The repertoire was sequenced with immunoSEQ multiplex PCR; TCRdb's copy has only in-frame clones and lacks some. The sample lists roughly 160,000 clones; more than 80% were seen once. J was trimmed by 7 bases and V by 6 bases; bases with no gene match: 5. The CDR3 is 14 amino acids. Looked up from germline, CDR1 is SGHTA and CDR2 is FQGTGA. The clonotype originates from a woman aged 25 to 39 in good health and CMV-seropositive. The sequenced sample consisted of PBMCs. The chain uses TRBV7-3 and TRBJ2-2; 10 nucleotides align to TRBD1. The CDR3 sequence is CASSRQGAGGELFF. The DNA for the CDR3 is TGTGCCAGCAGTAGACAGGGGGCAGGCGGGGAGCTGTTTTTT.